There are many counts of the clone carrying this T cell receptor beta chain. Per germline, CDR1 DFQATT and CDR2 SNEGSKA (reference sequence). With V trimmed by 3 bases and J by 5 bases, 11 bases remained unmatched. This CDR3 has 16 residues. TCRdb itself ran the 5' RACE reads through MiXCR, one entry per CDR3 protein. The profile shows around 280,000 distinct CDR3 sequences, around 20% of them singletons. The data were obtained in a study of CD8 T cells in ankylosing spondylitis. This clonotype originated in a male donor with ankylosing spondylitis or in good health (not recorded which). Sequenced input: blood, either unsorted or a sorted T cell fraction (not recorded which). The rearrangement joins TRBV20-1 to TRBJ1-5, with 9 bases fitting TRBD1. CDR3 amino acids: CSASWSGTGTHQPQHF. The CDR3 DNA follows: TGCAGTGCTAGTTGGTCGGGGACAGGGACGCATCAGCCCCAGCATTTT.